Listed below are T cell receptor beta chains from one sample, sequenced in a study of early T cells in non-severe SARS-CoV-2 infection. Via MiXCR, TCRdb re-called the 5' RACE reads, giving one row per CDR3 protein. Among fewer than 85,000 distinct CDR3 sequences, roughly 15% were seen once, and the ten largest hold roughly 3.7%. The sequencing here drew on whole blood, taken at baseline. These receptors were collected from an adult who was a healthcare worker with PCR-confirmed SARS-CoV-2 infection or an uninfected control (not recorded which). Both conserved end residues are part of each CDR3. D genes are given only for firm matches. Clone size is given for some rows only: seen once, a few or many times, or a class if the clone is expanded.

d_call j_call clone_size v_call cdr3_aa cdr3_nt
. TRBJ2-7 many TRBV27 CASRPRGTAAPYEQYF TGTGCCAGCAGACCGCGCGGAACAGCCGCTCCCTACGAGCAGTACTTC
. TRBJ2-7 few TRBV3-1 CASSQDDTFSEQYF TGTGCCAGCAGCCAAGATGACACCTTTTCCGAGCAGTACTTC
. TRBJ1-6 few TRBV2 CAEGRASSYNSPLHF TGTGCCGAGGGCCGGGCGAGCTCCTATAATTCACCCCTCCACTTT
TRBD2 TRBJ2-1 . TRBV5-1 CASSLTSGSYEQFF TGCGCCAGCAGCCTGACTAGCGGGAGCTATGAGCAGTTCTTC
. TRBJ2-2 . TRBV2 CASSECTSYTGELFF TGTGCCAGCAGTGAGTGTACTAGCTACACCGGGGAGCTGTTTTTT
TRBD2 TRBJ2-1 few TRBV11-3 CASSLEGSGTEQFF TGTGCCAGCAGCTTGGAGGGGAGCGGGACGGAGCAGTTCTTC
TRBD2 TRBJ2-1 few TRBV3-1 CASSQESGLAGGNEQFF TGTGCCAGCAGCCAAGAATCGGGACTAGCGGGAGGCAATGAGCAGTTCTTC
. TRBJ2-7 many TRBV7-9 CASSQGTGDEQYF TGTGCCAGCAGCCAGGGAACGGGGGACGAGCAGTACTTC
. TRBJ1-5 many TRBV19 CASRTPGALNNQPQHF TGTGCCAGTAGAACGCCAGGGGCGCTCAACAATCAGCCCCAGCATTTT
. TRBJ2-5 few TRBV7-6 CASSYPFRDSPLQETQYF TGTGCCAGCAGCTACCCCTTCCGGGACTCACCCCTCCAAGAGACCCAGTACTTC
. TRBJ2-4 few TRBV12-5 CASGLVPSNGIQYF TGTGCTAGTGGTTTGGTACCGTCCAACGGCATTCAGTACTTC
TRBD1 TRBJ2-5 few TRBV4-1 CASSQPGQVETQYF TGCGCCAGCAGCCAACCCGGACAGGTAGAGACCCAGTACTTC
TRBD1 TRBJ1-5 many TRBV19 CASSPRDRRGGFSNQPQHF TGTGCCAGTAGTCCCCGGGACAGGAGGGGAGGTTTCTCCAATCAGCCCCAGCATTTT
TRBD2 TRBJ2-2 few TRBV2 CASSEAHGGRTGELFF TGTGCCAGCAGTGAAGCGCATGGCGGGAGGACCGGGGAGCTGTTTTTT
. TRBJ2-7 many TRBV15 CATSWGGPEQYF TGTGCCACCAGCTGGGGGGGGCCCGAGCAGTACTTC
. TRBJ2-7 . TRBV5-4 CASSFGAGGRGEQYF TGTGCCAGCAGCTTTGGCGCGGGCGGGCGGGGCGAGCAGTACTTC
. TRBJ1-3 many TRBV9 CASSHRGLTGNTIYF TGTGCCAGCAGCCATAGGGGGTTAACTGGAAACACCATATATTTT
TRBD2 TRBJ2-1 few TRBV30 CAWNKGGGSSYNEQFF TGTGCCTGGAATAAAGGCGGCGGGAGCTCCTACAATGAGCAGTTCTTC
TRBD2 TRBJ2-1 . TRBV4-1 CASSQTGTRNNEQFF TGCGCCAGCAGCCAGACCGGGACTAGGAACAATGAGCAGTTCTTC
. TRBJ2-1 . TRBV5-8 CASSPWGSSYNEQFF TGTGCCAGCAGCCCGTGGGGGAGCTCCTACAATGAGCAGTTCTTC
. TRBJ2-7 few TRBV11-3 CASSLGGTVHEQYF TGTGCCAGCAGCCTTGGGGGGACAGTGCACGAGCAGTACTTC
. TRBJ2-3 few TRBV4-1 CASSQEGFADTQYF TGCGCCAGCAGCCAAGAAGGGTTTGCAGATACGCAGTATTTT